Presented here are 25 T cell receptor beta chains from one specimen sequenced in a study of siplizumab effects on memory and regulatory T cells. Profiling relied on immunoSEQ multiplex PCR, and the TCRdb table lists in-frame clones only, not all of them. The sample contains fewer than 100,000 clones, 94% of which appear only once. The sample taken for sequencing was non-Treg CD4+ T cells sorted from blood. All receptors come from a human donor in good health.

The chain has TRBV11-2 and TRBJ2-1, with D tentatively TRBD1 or TRBD2 (5 bases each). V was cut by 7 bases and J by 6 bases, with 13 bases left in between. Germline V CDR1 and CDR2: SGHAT, FQNNGV. This CDR3 has 13 residues. The CDR3 sequence: CASTGPAGNEQFF. The CDR3 nucleotides are TGTGCCAGCACGGGACCCGCGGGCAATGAGCAGTTCTTC. Full variable domain (remainder filled in from reference TRBV11-2 and TRBJ2-1): EAGVAQSPRYKIIEKRQSVAFWCNPISGHATLYWYQQILGQGPKLLIQFQNNGVVDDSQLPKDRFSAERLKGVDSTLKIQPAKLEDSAVYLCASTGPAGNEQFFGPGTRLTVL.

The V call is TRBV7-8, the J call TRBJ2-3; a weak D match, TRBD2 (6 bases). Trimming cost V 3 bases and J 5 bases, with 15 bases left between them. The germline gives CDR1 SGHVS, CDR2 FQNEAQ. This CDR3 is built from 15 residues. The CDR3 region is CASSFLEGPGDTQYF. CDR3 nucleotide sequence: TGTGCCAGCAGCTTTTTGGAGGGGCCCGGAGATACGCAGTATTTT.

The rearrangement uses TRBV5-5 and TRBJ1-2, with unresolved D. Trimming took 6 bases from V and 1 from J, leaving 13 bases between them. Germline V gene lookup returns CDR1 SGHKS and CDR2 YYEKEE (reference sequence). This CDR3 has 14 residues. CDR3 region: CASTLDPVNYGYTF. The CDR3 DNA follows: TGTGCCAGCACCCTGGACCCGGTTAACTATGGCTACACCTTC.

CDR3 sequence reads: CASSPLQPARDYGYTF. CDR3 nucleotides: TGTGCCAGCTCACCTCTACAGCCAGCCAGGGATTATGGCTACACCTTC. The chain joins TRBV18 to TRBJ1-2, with D tentatively TRBD1 (5 bases). Germline loops: CDR1 KGHSH, CDR2 LQKENI. V was shortened by 3 bases and J by 5 bases, with 19 bases between the two germline ends. The CDR3 has 16 amino acids.

The V gene is TRBV4-3, the J gene TRBJ2-1; D not resolved. This CDR3 contains 17 residues. V gave up 3 bases and J gave up 0 bases, with 15 bases separating them. Germline V gives CDR1 LGHNA, CDR2 YSLEER. The CDR3 here is CASSHKPVASSYNEQFF. DNA for the CDR3: TGCGCCAGCAGCCATAAGCCCGTGGCGAGCTCCTACAATGAGCAGTTCTTC.

This chain uses TRBV5-4 with TRBJ1-3, with 9 bases identical to TRBD1. This CDR3 has 15 residues. Germline lookup yields CDR1 SGHNT and CDR2 YYREEE (reference sequence). Unmatched junction bases numbered 7, after V lost 3 bases and J lost 6 bases. CDR3 sequence: CASSSTGGRENTIYF. CDR3 sequence (DNA): TGTGCCAGCAGCTCGACAGGGGGGAGAGAAAACACCATATATTTT.

J is TRBJ1-3 and V is TRBV2, with unresolved D. The CDR3 sequence is 15 residues long. V lost 5 bases to trimming and J lost 0 bases, with 11 bases between them. From germline, CDR1 is SNHLY and CDR2 FYNNEI. CDR3 sequence: CASSLKPLSGNTIYF. The CDR3 DNA follows: TGTGCCAGCAGTCTAAAACCTCTCTCTGGAAACACCATATATTTT.

This clone was picked up one time. The rearrangement links TRBV5-6 to TRBJ1-1, with D unresolved. Germline CDR1 and CDR2: SGHDT and YYEEEE. Trimming removed 0 bases at V and 0 bases at J, with 0 bases between. This CDR3 comprises 12 residues. CDR3 DNA: TGTGCCAGCAGCTTGGTGAACACTGAAGCTTTCTTT. Translation: CASSLVNTEAFF.

This chain uses TRBV11-2 with TRBJ1-1; D may be TRBD1 (5 bases). The CDR3 covers 14 residues. V lost 1 base, J lost 10 bases, and 16 bases lay in between. Germline-derived CDR1 and CDR2 are SGHAT and FQNNGV. The CDR3 protein is CASSLVSGDSRAFF. Here the CDR3 DNA reads TGTGCCAGCAGCTTAGTCAGTGGGGACTCGCGAGCTTTCTTT.

The rearrangement links TRBV20-1 to TRBJ2-7; D is perhaps TRBD2 (6 bases). V was shortened by 4 bases and J by 5 bases, with 9 bases between the two germline ends. Germline-derived CDR1 and CDR2 are DFQATT and SNEGSKA (reference sequence). The CDR3 contains 11 residues. CDR3 loop: CSATTSNEQYF. The DNA of the CDR3 is TGCAGTGCTACTACTAGCAACGAGCAGTACTTC.

CDR3 loop: CASSLVGDANTGELFF. The CDR3 region has the DNA TGTGCCAGCAGCTTGGTCGGAGACGCGAACACCGGGGAGCTGTTTTTT. This chain uses TRBV5-6 with TRBJ2-2; D is unresolved. Trimming cost V 0 bases and J 0 bases, with 9 bases left between them. The CDR3 is made up of 16 amino acids. Looked up from germline, CDR1 is SGHDT and CDR2 is YYEEEE.

This chain uses TRBV2 with TRBJ2-7; 7 positions agree with TRBD2. CDR1 and CDR2 (germline): SNHLY, FYNNEI. Germline trimming cut 6 bases from V and 2 bases from J; bases unmatched to any gene: 10. CDR3 length equals 15 residues. The CDR3 sequence is CASRATSAYPYEQYF. CDR3 sequence (DNA): TGTGCCAGCAGAGCTACTAGCGCTTATCCCTACGAGCAGTACTTC.

The rearrangement uses TRBV5-6 and TRBJ2-2; D gene uncertain. Germline V gene data show CDR1 as SGHDT and CDR2 as YYEEEE. The CDR3 has 15 amino acids. With 3 bases removed from V and 0 bases from J, the gap between germline ends came to 9 bases. Here the CDR3 DNA reads TGTGCCAGCAGCTGGGATCTTTCGAACACCGGGGAGCTGTTTTTT. It is translated as CASSWDLSNTGELFF.

The rearrangement uses TRBV12-5 and TRBJ2-1; 9 nucleotides line up with TRBD1. The CDR3 consists of 14 residues. V was pared by 4 bases and J by 6 bases, with 4 bases of the junction left unmatched. Germline V gene lookup returns CDR1 LGHNT and CDR2 FRNRAP. CDR3 sequence reads: CASGSLDRGNEQFF. As DNA, the CDR3 is TGTGCTAGTGGTTCCCTGGACAGGGGCAATGAGCAGTTCTTC.

This chain's CDR3 is CASSQVRGVAEAFF. For the CDR3, the DNA is TGTGCCAGCAGCCAAGTAAGGGGGGTCGCTGAAGCTTTCTTT. V is TRBV14 and J is TRBJ1-1; D is possibly TRBD1 (6 bases). Trimming cost V 1 base and J 6 bases, with 12 bases left between them. The germline V gene encodes CDR1 SGHDN and CDR2 FVKESK. This CDR3 has 14 amino acids. Based on the CDR3 plus reference TRBV14 and TRBJ1-1, the full variable domain is EAGVTQFPSHSVIEKGQTVTLRCDPISGHDNLYWYRRVMGKEIKFLLHFVKESKQDESGMPNNRFLAERTGGTYSTLKVQPAELEDSGVYFCASSQVRGVAEAFFGQGTRLTVV.

V usage is TRBV20-1 and J usage is TRBJ1-5; D gene unclear. CDR3 size: 11 residues. V was cut by 7 bases and J by 4 bases, with 8 bases left in between. Germline CDR1 DFQATT, CDR2 SNEGSKA (reference sequence). DNA of the CDR3: TGCAGTGTTGGGTCTAATCAGCCCCAGCATTTT. Translation gives CSVGSNQPQHF.

The CDR3 here is CASSKPRTFLYEQYF. CDR3 bases: TGTGCCAGCAGCAAACCCCGGACTTTCCTCTACGAGCAGTACTTC. This chain connects TRBV21-1 to TRBJ2-7; the table's D call, TRBD2, was not checked against the DNA. TRBV21-1 is assigned pseudogene status. This CDR3 region has 15 residues.

The chain employs TRBV7-6 and TRBJ1-4; TRBD1 aligns across 7 bases. This CDR3 has 18 residues. The ends lost 2 bases at V and 0 bases at J; junction bases unmatched: 9. CDR1 and CDR2 from the germline V gene are SGHVS and FNYEAQ. The CDR3 sequence: CASSLSPLTGATNEKLFF. CDR3 in DNA: TGTGCCAGCAGCTTATCGCCCCTAACAGGGGCAACTAATGAAAAACTGTTTTTT.

V gene TRBV6-1 combines with J gene TRBJ1-5; D is uncertain. Trimming shortened V by 4 bases and J by 0 bases, and 1 base separated the two germline ends. The CDR3 runs 12 residues. Germline CDR1 MNHNS, CDR2 SASEGT. The chain's CDR3 is CASSVSNQPQHF. CDR3 coding DNA: TGTGCCAGCAGTGTTAGCAATCAGCCCCAGCATTTT.

The rearrangement joins TRBV5-4 to TRBJ1-5; D might be TRBD1 (5 bases). CDR3 size: 13 residues. With 4 bases removed from V and 6 bases from J, the gap between germline ends came to 11 bases. Germline loops: CDR1 SGHNT, CDR2 YYREEE (reference sequence). The CDR3 DNA is TGTGCCAGCAGCCCGGATCAGGGTCAGCCCCAGCATTTT. Protein product: CASSPDQGQPQHF.

The chain combines TRBV5-4 with TRBJ2-3; D is perhaps TRBD2 (5 bases). Germline-derived CDR1 and CDR2 are SGHNT and YYREEE (reference sequence). V was trimmed by 4 bases and J by 6 bases, leaving 15 bases between them. CDR3 length: 14 amino acids. DNA for the CDR3: TGTGCCAGCAGCGGGGTCACAACTAGGGATACGCAGTATTTT. Protein product: CASSGVTTRDTQYF.

CDR3 protein: CASSVPGDGNTIYF. The CDR3 coding sequence is TGTGCCAGCAGCGTACCAGGGGACGGTAACACCATATATTTT. The rearrangement uses TRBV9 and TRBJ1-3, with D possibly being TRBD1 (6 bases). Germline CDR1 reads SGDLS; CDR2 reads YYNGEE. V was cut by 1 base and J by 7 bases, with 12 bases left in between. The CDR3 is 14 residues long. The whole variable domain, filled in from reference TRBV9 and TRBJ1-3, reads DSGVTQTPKHLITATGQRVTLRCSPRSGDLSVYWYQQSLDQGLQFLIQYYNGEERAKGNILERFSAQQFPDLHSELNLSSLELGDSALYFCASSVPGDGNTIYFGEGSWLTVV.

This sequence joins TRBV18 and TRBJ2-5; D unclear. The CDR3 totals 14 residues. Germline assignment: CDR1 KGHSH and CDR2 LQKENI. V gave up 3 bases and J gave up 5 bases, with 13 bases separating them. The chain's CDR3 is CASSPLVAFETQYF. Written as DNA, the CDR3 is TGTGCCAGCTCACCCCTCGTGGCGTTTGAGACCCAGTACTTC. The whole variable domain, filled in from reference TRBV18 and TRBJ2-5, reads NAGVMQNPRHLVRRRGQEARLRCSPMKGHSHVYWYRQLPEEGLKFMVYLQKENIIDESGMPKERFSAEFPKEGPSILRIQQVVRGDSAAYFCASSPLVAFETQYFGPGTRLLVL.

V gene TRBV27 combines with J gene TRBJ1-6, with 10 positions matching TRBD1. This CDR3 region has 15 residues. Germline lookup yields CDR1 MNHEY and CDR2 SMNVEV (reference sequence). J was trimmed by 7 bases and V by 7 bases; bases with no gene match: 7. CDR3 protein: CASKTTGGGNSPLHF. The DNA of the CDR3 is TGTGCCAGCAAAACGACAGGGGGCGGAAATTCACCCCTCCACTTT.

The chain employs TRBV30 and TRBJ2-7; 7 bases line up with TRBD1. CDR3 length: 13 amino acids. V was pared by 5 bases and J by 1 base, with 5 bases of the junction left unmatched. CDR1 GTSNPN and CDR2 SVGIG come from the germline V gene (reference sequence). CDR3 DNA sequence: TGTGCCTGGGGCACGACAGGGTCCTACGAGCAGTACTTC. Translation gives CAWGTTGSYEQYF.